The present entry profiles one T cell receptor beta chain with its context. Its antigen remains unknown. Germline-derived CDR1 and CDR2 are SGHAT and FQNNGV. The V and J ends lost 4 bases and 2 bases, in that order; junction bases with no gene match: 4. CDR3 length equals 16 residues. The record originates from a study of graft-versus-host responses after intestinal transplantation. Study context: Tacrolimus plus steroids were given to all recipients for approximately 3 years, preceded by anti-thymocyte globulin induction.

Assay used: immunoSEQ multiplex PCR; TCRdb lists only in-frame clones, some missing. The data contain 35,000 to 45,000 clones, 94% of them singletons. The sequence was obtained from a human donor who was the organ donor for an intestinal transplant. The chain uses TRBV11-2 and TRBJ2-7, with 14 bases fitting TRBD2. Sample: unstimulated CD4+ T cells sorted from spleen or lymph node cells, taken before transplant. For the CDR3, the DNA is TGTGCCAGCAGCTCCGGGACTAGCGGGGGCCCCTACGAGCAGTACTTC. Protein product: CASSSGTSGGPYEQYF.